This T cell receptor (beta chain) was recovered during a study of control samples from healthy donors and cancer patients. Data came from immunoSEQ multiplex PCR; TCRdb stores just in-frame clones and leaves some out. This repertoire shows around 85,000 clones, 85% to 90% found once; its top ten account for approximately 7.6%. Germline V lookup: CDR1 SGDLS, CDR2 YYNGEE. V was trimmed by 3 bases and J by 7 bases, leaving 10 bases between them. The CDR3 has 12 residues. Sequenced sample: blood. The sequence came from a woman aged 60-75 years in good health. The rearrangement uses TRBV9 and TRBJ1-2; D gene ambiguous. CDR3 DNA sequence: TGTGCCAGCAGCGCGGGCCTCGGTGGCTACACCTTC. Translation: CASSAGLGGYTF.